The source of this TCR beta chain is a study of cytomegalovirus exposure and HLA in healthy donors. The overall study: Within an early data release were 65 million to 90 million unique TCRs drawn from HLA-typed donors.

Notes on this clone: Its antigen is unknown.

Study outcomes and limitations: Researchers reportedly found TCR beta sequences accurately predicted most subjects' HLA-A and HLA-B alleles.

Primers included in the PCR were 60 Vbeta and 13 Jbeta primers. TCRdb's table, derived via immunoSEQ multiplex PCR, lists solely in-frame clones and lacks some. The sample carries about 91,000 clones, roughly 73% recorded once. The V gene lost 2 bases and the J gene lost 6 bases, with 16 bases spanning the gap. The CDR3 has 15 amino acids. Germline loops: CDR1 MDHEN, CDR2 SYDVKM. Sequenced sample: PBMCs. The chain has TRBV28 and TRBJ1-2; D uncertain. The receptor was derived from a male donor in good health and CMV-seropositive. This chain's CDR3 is CASSLDSVPLNGYTF. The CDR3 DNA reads TGTGCCAGCAGTTTAGATTCGGTCCCGCTTAATGGCTACACCTTC.